The clone carrying this TCR beta chain was detected once. The V end was cut by 7 bases, the J end by 5 bases, with 20 bases between. The CDR3 is made up of 15 amino acids. Germline CDR1 reads SNHLY; CDR2 reads FYNNEI. These data originate in a study of blood T cell repertoires in COVID-19. Study overall: Sites across the United States, Italy and Spain contributed samples from acute and convalescent COVID-19. T cells, B-cell-depleted T cells, or PBMCs supplied cDNA or gDNA.

Per the original data handling: How many nucleated cells were present was estimated from reference gene primer amplification. Data came from immunoSEQ multiplex PCR; TCRdb stores just in-frame clones and leaves some out. V, J and clone size are taken as reported in that table, and D and trimming were inferred from the DNA itself. Among roughly 53,000 clones listed, 70% to 85% were seen once. The sample comprised peripheral blood. This sequence was found in a human donor in a cohort sampled during active COVID-19. V is TRBV2 and J is TRBJ2-5, with D perhaps TRBD2 (7 bases). The CDR3 DNA reads TGTGCCAGCATGGCCAAAGGACTAGACAGGGAGACCCAGTACTTC. Protein: CASMAKGLDRETQYF.